Here is one TCR beta chain with its context. Which antigen it targets is not known. It has no much larger one-base neighbor in the sample; base qualities were not kept. The data originate from a study of PD-1 blockade in classical Hodgkin lymphoma (dated by TCRdb to the early 2020s). For context, the study as a whole: Nivolumab dosing was 3 mg/kg intravenously every 2 weeks, continuing until either disease progression or unacceptable toxicity. To define a peripheral blood immune signature of response to PD-1 blockade in classical Hodgkin lymphoma, the study combined TCR beta sequencing with CyTOF.

The sample's time point label, decoded: cycle 4 day 1 (C4D1), after about 6 weeks of nivolumab. Every trial patient had relapsed following autologous stem cell transplantation, and prior brentuximab vedotin exposure was what differed among cohorts A, B and C. The trial cohort comprised around 60 patients with relapsed/refractory classical Hodgkin lymphoma whose best overall responses were complete response, partial response or progressive disease. Trial patients were treated with single-agent nivolumab in the multi-cohort phase II CheckMate 205 trial. Best overall response was determined by an independent review committee according to the 2007 International Working Group response criteria. Trial PBMCs were collected immediately before nivolumab initiation (C1D1) and during therapy at cycle 2 day 1 and cycle 4 day 1. Peripheral blood was collected in 8 mL Vacutainer Cell Preparation Tubes, from which PBMCs were isolated by centrifugation and then cryopreserved.

Genomic DNA was extracted with the Qiagen DNeasy kit from unsorted PBMCs and from negatively selected CD4+ and CD8+ fractions. TCR beta CDR3 regions were amplified by immunoSEQ multiplex PCR using primers annealing to V and J segments. A synthetic immune receptor repertoire was used to minimize amplification bias, and any residual bias was removed computationally once sequencing was done. The study's own analysis went as follows. Repertoire diversity was quantified as the Shannon entropy index using custom Python scripts. Unsorted, CD4+ and CD8+ repertoires were analyzed separately, except in combined analyses where CD4+ and CD8+ sequences were merged in silico. Clonal expansion was defined as a frequency increase of at least 2-fold after treatment compared with C1D1, and clones undetected at baseline were assigned a pseudocount of 0.5. Clones with 0 or 1 copy at C1D1 were defined as singleton clones, while clones with 2 or more copies were defined as non-singleton clones. Clones expanded in unsorted samples were annotated as CD4+, CD8+ or unknown by matching protein sequences in sorted samples from the same patient. Wilcoxon tests on paired samples were used to test diversity changes from C1D1 to C4D1. TCRdb took over this immuneACCESS table, retaining in-frame rearrangements with V and J assigned. Such tables are incomplete; in checked studies, under half of the missing clones stem from an unresolved V gene, and the remainder is unexplained. Clonal size and the V and J genes are those of that table, whereas D and trimming came from the DNA. The sample records roughly 21,000 clones, over 65% of which are singletons. The top ten clonotypes cover around 21% of the sample.

The research as a whole found: Baseline TCR diversity was reported to be lower in newly diagnosed patients than in healthy donors, and even lower in relapsed/refractory patients. Among trial patients, those achieving complete response had baseline diversity similar to that of newly diagnosed patients, while diversity was significantly lower in partial responders and progressors. The study was limited to a single clinical trial cohort, and causes of repertoire differences, possibly disease activity or prior therapy, remained undefined. Diversity was lower in patients who began nivolumab less than 1 year after ASCT, so these patients were left out of later analyses to avoid confounding by immune reconstitution. By C4D1, a significant rise was seen in CD4+ TCR diversity but not in CD8+ TCR diversity (p=0.0027 vs p=0.16), and the rise was most apparent among complete responders (p=0.02).

Sequences SQVTM (CDR1) and ANQGSEA (CDR2) are obtained from the germline V gene. V is pared back by 7 bases and J by 5 bases, with 17 bases lying between the germline termini. The CDR3 numbers 13 residues from cysteine through phenylalanine. CDR3 DNA only is kept here, 39 bases in frame from base 1. The source is a human donor with classical Hodgkin lymphoma. The material sequenced was peripheral blood mononuclear cells (PBMCs), taken before the fourth cycle of nivolumab. The rearranged chain carries TRBV29-1 and TRBJ2-5; the D gene is possibly TRBD1 or TRBD2, each agreeing over 5 bases. In nucleotides, the sequence is TGCAGCGCCGGACATAGCAGGGAGGAGACCCAGTACTTC. Translated, this gives CSAGHSREETQYF. The full variable domain, completed from the reference TRBV29-1 and TRBJ2-5 proteins outside the CDR3, reads SAVISQKPSRDICQRGTSLTIQCQVDSQVTMMFWYRQQPGQSLTLIATANQGSEATYESGFVIDKFPISRPNLTFSTLTVSNMSPEDSSIYLCSAGHSREETQYFGPGTRLLVL.